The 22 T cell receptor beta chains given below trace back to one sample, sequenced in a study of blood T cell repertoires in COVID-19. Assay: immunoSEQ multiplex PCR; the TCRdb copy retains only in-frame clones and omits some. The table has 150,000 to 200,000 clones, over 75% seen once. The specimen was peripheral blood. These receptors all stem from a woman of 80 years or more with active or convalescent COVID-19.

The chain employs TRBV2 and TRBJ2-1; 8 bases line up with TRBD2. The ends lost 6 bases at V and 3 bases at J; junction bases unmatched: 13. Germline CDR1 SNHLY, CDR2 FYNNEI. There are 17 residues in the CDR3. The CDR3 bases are TGTGCCAGCAGCGCCGACCCCGCCAGCGGGGGCTACAATGAGCAGTTCTTC. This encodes CASSADPASGGYNEQFF.

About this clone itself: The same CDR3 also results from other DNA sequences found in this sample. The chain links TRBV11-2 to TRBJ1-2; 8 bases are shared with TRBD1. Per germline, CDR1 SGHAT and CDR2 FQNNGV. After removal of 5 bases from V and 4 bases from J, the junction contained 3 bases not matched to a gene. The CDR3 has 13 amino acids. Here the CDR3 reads CASSAGQGYGYTF. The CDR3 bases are TGTGCCAGCAGCGCAGGACAGGGCTATGGCTACACCTTC.

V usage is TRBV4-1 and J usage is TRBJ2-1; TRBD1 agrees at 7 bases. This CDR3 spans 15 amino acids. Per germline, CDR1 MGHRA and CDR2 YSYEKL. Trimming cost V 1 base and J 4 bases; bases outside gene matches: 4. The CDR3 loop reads CASSQGGTVYNEQFF. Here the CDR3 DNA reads TGCGCCAGCAGCCAAGGTGGGACAGTGTACAATGAGCAGTTCTTC.

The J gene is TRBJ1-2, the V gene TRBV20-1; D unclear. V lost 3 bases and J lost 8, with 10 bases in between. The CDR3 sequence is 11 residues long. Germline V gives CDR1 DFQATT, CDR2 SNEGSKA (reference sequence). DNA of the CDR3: TGCAGTGCTAGTTCCGGGAGGGGCTACACCTTC. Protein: CSASSGRGYTF.

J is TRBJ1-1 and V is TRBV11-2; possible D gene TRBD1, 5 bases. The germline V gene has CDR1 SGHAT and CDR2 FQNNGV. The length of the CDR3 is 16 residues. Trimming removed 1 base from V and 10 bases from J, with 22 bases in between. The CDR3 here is CASSLGSGVGASGAFF. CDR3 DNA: TGTGCCAGCAGCTTAGGATCGGGGGTAGGGGCCTCCGGAGCTTTCTTT. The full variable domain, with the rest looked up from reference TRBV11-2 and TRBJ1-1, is EAGVAQSPRYKIIEKRQSVAFWCNPISGHATLYWYQQILGQGPKLLIQFQNNGVVDDSQLPKDRFSAERLKGVDSTLKIQPAKLEDSAVYLCASSLGSGVGASGAFFGQGTRLTVV.

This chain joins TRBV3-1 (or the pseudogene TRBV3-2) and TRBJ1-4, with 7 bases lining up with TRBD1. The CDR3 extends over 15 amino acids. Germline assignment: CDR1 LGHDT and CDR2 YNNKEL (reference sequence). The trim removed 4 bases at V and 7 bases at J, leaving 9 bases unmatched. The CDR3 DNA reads TGTGCCAGCAGCCCACTTACCCACAGGGGTGAAAAACTGTTTTTT. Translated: CASSPLTHRGEKLFF.

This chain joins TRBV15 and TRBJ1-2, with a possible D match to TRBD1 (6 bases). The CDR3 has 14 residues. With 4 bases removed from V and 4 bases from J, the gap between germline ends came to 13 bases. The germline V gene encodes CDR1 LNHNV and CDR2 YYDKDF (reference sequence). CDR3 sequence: CATSTRTAFYGYTF. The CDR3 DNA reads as TGTGCCACCAGCACCAGGACAGCTTTCTATGGCTACACCTTC.

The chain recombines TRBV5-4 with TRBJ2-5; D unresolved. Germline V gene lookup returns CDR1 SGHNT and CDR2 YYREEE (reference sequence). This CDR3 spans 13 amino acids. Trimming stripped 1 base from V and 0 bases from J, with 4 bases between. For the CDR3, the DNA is TGTGCCAGCAGCTTGCGTGACCAAGAGACCCAGTACTTC. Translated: CASSLRDQETQYF.

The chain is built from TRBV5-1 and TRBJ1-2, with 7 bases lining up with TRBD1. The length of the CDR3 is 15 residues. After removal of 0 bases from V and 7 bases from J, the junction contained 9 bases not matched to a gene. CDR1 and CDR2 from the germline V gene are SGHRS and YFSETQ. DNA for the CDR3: TGCGCCAGCAGCTTGGGGCAGGGGGAGTTAGGTGGCTACACCTTC. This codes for CASSLGQGELGGYTF. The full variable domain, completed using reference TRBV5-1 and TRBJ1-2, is KAGVTQTPRYLIKTRGQQVTLSCSPISGHRSVSWYQQTPGQGLQFLFEYFSETQRNKGNFPGRFSGRQFSNSRSEMNVSTLELGDSALYLCASSLGQGELGGYTFGSGTRLTVV.

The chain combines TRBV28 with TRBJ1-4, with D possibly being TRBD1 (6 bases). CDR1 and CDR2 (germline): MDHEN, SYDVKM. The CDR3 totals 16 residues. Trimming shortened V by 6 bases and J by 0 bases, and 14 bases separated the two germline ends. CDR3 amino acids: CASSTGQLATNEKLFF. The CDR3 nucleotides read TGTGCCAGCAGCACGGGACAACTTGCAACTAATGAAAAACTGTTTTTT.

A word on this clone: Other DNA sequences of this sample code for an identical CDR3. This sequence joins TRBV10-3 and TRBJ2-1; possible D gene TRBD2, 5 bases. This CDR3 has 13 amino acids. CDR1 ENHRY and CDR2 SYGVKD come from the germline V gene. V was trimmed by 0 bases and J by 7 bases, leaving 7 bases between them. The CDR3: CAISESGGNEQFF. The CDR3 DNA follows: TGTGCCATCAGTGAGTCGGGCGGGAATGAGCAGTTCTTC.

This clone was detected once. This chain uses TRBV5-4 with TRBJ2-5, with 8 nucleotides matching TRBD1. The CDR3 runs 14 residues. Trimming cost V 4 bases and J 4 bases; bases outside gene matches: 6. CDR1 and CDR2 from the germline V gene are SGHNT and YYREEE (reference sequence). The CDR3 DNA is TGTGCCAGCAGCCCCGGGACAGGCCGAGAGACCCAGTACTTC. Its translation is CASSPGTGRETQYF. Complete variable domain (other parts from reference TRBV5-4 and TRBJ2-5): ETGVTQSPTHLIKTRGQQVTLRCSSQSGHNTVSWYQQALGQGPQFIFQYYREEENGRGNFPPRFSGLQFPNYSSELNVNALELDDSALYLCASSPGTGRETQYFGPGTRLLVL.

CDR3 in DNA: TGTGCCAGCAGCGTAGGGCTAGCGGGGGGCTACAATGATGGGCAGTTCTTC. Its translation: CASSVGLAGGYNDGQFF. This chain uses TRBV9 with TRBJ2-1; 11 bases match TRBD2. Germline CDR1 and CDR2: SGDLS and YYNGEE. V was pared by 0 bases and J by 12 bases, with 14 bases of the junction left unmatched. The CDR3 totals 17 residues.

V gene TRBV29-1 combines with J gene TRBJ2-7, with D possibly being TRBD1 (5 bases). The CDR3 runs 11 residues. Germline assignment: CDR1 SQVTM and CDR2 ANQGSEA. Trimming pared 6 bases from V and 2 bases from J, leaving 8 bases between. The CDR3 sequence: CSVAGTYEQYF. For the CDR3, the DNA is TGCAGCGTCGCAGGGACCTACGAGCAGTACTTC.

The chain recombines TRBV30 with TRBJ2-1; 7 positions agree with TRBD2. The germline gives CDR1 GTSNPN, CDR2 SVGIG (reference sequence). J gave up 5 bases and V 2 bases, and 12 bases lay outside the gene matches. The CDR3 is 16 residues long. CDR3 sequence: CAWSTLGAGDNNEQFF. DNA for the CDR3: TGTGCCTGGAGTACCCTCGGGGCGGGGGATAACAATGAGCAGTTCTTC.

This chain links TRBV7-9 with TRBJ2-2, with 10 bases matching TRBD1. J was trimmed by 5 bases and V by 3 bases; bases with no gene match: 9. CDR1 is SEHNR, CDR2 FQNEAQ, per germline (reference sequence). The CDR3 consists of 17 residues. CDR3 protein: CASSFLRTGGKTGELFF. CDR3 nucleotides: TGTGCCAGCAGCTTTCTCCGGACAGGGGGTAAAACCGGGGAGCTGTTTTTT.

CDR3 nucleotides: TGTGCCAGCAGCCAAGGTGCCGCGATGAGCACAGATACGCAGTATTTT. Protein: CASSQGAAMSTDTQYF. This rearrangement joins TRBV3-1 (or the pseudogene TRBV3-2) to TRBJ2-3, with no clear D. The CDR3 consists of 16 residues. Trimming removed 1 base at V and 0 bases at J, with 11 bases between. Germline V CDR1 and CDR2: LGHDT, YNNKEL (reference sequence).

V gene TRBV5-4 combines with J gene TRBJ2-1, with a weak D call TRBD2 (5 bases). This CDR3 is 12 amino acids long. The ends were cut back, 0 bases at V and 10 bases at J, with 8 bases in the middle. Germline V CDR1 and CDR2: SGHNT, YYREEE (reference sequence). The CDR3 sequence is CASSLVGEEQFF. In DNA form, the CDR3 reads TGTGCCAGCAGCTTGGTCGGGGAAGAGCAGTTCTTC.

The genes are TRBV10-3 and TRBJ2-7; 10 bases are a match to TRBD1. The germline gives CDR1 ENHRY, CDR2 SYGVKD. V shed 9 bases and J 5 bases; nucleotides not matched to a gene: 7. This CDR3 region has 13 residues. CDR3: CAIGTGAIDEQYF. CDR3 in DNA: TGTGCCATAGGGACAGGGGCTATCGACGAGCAGTACTTC.

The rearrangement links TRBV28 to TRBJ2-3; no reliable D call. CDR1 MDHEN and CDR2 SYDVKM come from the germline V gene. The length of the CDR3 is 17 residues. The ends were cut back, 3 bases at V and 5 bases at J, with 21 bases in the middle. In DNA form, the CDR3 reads TGTGCCAGCAGTTTTGAGAACAGACCTTTATACAGAGATACGCAGTATTTT. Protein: CASSFENRPLYRDTQYF.

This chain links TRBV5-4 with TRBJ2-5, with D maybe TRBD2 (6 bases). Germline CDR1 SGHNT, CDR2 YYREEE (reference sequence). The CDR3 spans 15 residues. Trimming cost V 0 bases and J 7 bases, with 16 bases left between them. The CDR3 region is CASSLAGPSGSTQYF. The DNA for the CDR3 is TGTGCCAGCAGCTTGGCGGGCCCCAGCGGGTCGACCCAGTACTTC.

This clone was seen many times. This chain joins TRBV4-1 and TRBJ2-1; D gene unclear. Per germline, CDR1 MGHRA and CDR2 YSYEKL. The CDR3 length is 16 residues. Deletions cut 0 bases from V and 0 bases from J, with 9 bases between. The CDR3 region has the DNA TGCGCCAGCAGCCAAGATGAATCGAGCTCCTACAATGAGCAGTTCTTC. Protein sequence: CASSQDESSSYNEQFF.